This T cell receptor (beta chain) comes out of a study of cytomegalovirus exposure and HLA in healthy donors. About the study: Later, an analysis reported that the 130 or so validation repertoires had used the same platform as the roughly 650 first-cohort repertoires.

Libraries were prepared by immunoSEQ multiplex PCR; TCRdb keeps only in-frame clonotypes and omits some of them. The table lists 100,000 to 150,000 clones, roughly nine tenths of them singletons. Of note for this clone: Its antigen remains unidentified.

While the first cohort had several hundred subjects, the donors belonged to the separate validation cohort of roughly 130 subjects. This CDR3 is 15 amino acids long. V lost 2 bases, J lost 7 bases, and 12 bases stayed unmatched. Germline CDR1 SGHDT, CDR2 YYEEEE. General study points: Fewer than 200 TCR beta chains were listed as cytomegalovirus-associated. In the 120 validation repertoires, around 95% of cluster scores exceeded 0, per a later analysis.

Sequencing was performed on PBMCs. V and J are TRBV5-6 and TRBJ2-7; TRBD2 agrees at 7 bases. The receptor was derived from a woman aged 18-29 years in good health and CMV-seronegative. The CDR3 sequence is CASSFGRGSGLEQYV. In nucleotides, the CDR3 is TGTGCCAGCAGCTTCGGGCGGGGGAGCGGCCTTGAGCAGTACGTC.